Below, 7 T cell receptor beta chains from the same sample are listed, as sequenced in a study of cytomegalovirus exposure and HLA in healthy donors. The PCR was carried out with 60 Vbeta primers and 13 Jbeta primers. Method: immunoSEQ multiplex PCR; TCRdb's copy keeps in-frame clones and lacks some. Altogether tens of thousands of clones are present, roughly 90% being singletons, with the ten largest covering approximately 2.4%. Sequenced sample: PBMCs. Receptor source: a woman between 18 and 30 years old in good health and CMV-seronegative.

V is TRBV27 and J is TRBJ2-5, with 7 nucleotides matching TRBD1. This CDR3 spans 16 amino acids. The trim removed 5 bases at V and 1 base at J, leaving 10 bases unmatched. CDR1 and CDR2 (germline): MNHEY, SMNVEV (reference sequence). The CDR3 loop is CASSPFWGTAQETQYF. As DNA, the CDR3 is TGTGCCAGCAGTCCCTTCTGGGGGACAGCCCAAGAGACCCAGTACTTC.

This clone has only one observation. The chain joins TRBV5-6 to TRBJ2-3, with D perhaps TRBD1 (5 bases). The CDR3 totals 17 residues. The germline V gene encodes CDR1 SGHDT and CDR2 YYEEEE. V was clipped by 4 bases and J by 3 bases, with 21 bases between them. The CDR3 loop is CASSRGSGTVGTDTQYF. For the CDR3, the DNA is TGTGCCAGCAGCAGGGGATCGGGCACGGTGGGGACAGATACGCAGTATTTT.

This clone was found once. V gene TRBV5-4 combines with J gene TRBJ2-7; a possible D gene is TRBD1 (5 bases). V dropped 4 bases and J dropped 1 base, with 9 bases sitting between them. Germline loops: CDR1 SGHNT, CDR2 YYREEE (reference sequence). The CDR3 runs to 13 residues. The CDR3 protein is CASSLDRSYEQYF. DNA for the CDR3: TGTGCCAGCAGCCTCGACAGATCCTACGAGCAGTACTTC. The entire variable domain, with the rest obtained from reference TRBV5-4 and TRBJ2-7, is as follows: ETGVTQSPTHLIKTRGQQVTLRCSSQSGHNTVSWYQQALGQGPQFIFQYYREEENGRGNFPPRFSGLQFPNYSSELNVNALELDDSALYLCASSLDRSYEQYFGPGTRLTVT.

The V call is TRBV7-2, the J call TRBJ2-7, with a possible D match to TRBD2 (6 bases). The CDR3 length is 15 residues. The germline gives CDR1 SGHTA, CDR2 FQGNSA. With 2 bases removed from V and 2 bases from J, the gap between germline ends came to 13 bases. The CDR3 DNA reads as TGTGCCAGCAGCTTATCCCGGGACTCGGCCTACGAGCAGTACTTC. Protein sequence: CASSLSRDSAYEQYF.

V usage is TRBV28 and J usage is TRBJ2-2, with no clear D. Trimming removed 3 bases from V and 2 bases from J, with 7 bases in between. Germline assignment: CDR1 MDHEN and CDR2 SYDVKM. This CDR3 is 14 amino acids long. CDR3 sequence reads: CASSLALNTGELFF. In nucleotides, the CDR3 is TGTGCCAGCAGTTTGGCACTAAACACCGGGGAGCTGTTTTTT.

The chain uses TRBV18 and TRBJ2-1; unclear D gene. Per germline, CDR1 KGHSH and CDR2 LQKENI. V lost 3 bases to trimming and J lost 7 bases, with 7 bases between them. CDR3 length: 12 residues. CDR3 sequence: CASSPAVNEQFF. CDR3 nucleotide sequence: TGTGCCAGCTCACCGGCAGTGAATGAGCAGTTCTTC.

This chain uses TRBV7-8 with TRBJ2-7; 7 nucleotides agree with TRBD1. Germline CDR1 and CDR2: SGHVS and FQNEAQ. This CDR3 contains 15 residues. Germline trimming cut 5 bases from V and 6 bases from J; bases unmatched to any gene: 13. In nucleotides, the CDR3 is TGTGCCAGCAGCCATTTGAGTACAGGGGAGAGCGAGCAGTACTTC. Translating it yields CASSHLSTGESEQYF.